The following is a TCR beta chain sequence with its context. This record belongs to a study of blood T cell repertoires in COVID-19. Study as a whole: Sites in the United States, Italy and Spain provided acute and convalescent COVID-19 samples.

Some clones are missing from TCRdb's copy, which holds only in-frame ones; the method was immunoSEQ multiplex PCR. This sample has some 220,000 clones, with 75% to 85% found just once. Germline-derived CDR1 and CDR2 are LGHDT and YNNKEL (reference sequence). The length of the CDR3 is 14 residues. Trimming cost V 4 bases and J 1 base, with 9 bases left between them. This chain connects TRBV3-1 (or the pseudogene TRBV3-2) to TRBJ2-3, with D unresolved. The sequence derives from a woman in her 70s with COVID-19, enrolled during active disease. Sequenced: peripheral blood. The CDR3 reads CASSPDTGTDTQYF. As DNA, the CDR3 is TGTGCCAGCAGCCCAGACACAGGCACAGATACGCAGTATTTT.